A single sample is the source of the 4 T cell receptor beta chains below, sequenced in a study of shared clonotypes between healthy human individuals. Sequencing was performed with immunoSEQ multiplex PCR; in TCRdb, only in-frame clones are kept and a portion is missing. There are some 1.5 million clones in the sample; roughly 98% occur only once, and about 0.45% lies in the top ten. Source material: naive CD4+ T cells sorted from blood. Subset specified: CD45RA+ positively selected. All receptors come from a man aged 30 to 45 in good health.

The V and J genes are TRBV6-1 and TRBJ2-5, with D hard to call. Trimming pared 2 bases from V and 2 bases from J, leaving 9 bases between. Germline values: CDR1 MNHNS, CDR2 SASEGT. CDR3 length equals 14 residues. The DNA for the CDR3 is TGTGCCAGCAGTGAATTTTTCAGACAAGAGACCCAGTACTTC. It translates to CASSEFFRQETQYF.

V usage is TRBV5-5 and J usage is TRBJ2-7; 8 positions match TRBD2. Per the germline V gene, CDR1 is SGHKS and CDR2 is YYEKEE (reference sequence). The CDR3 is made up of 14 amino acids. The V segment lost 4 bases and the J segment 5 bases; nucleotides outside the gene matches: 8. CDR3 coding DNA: TGTGCCAGCAGCAGCGGGAGACTGCTAGACGAGCAGTACTTC. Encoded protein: CASSSGRLLDEQYF.

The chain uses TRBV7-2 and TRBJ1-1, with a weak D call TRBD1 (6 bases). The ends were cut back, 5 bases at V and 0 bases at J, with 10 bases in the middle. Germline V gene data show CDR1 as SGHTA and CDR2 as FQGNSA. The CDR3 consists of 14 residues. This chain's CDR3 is CASSLGQMNTEAFF. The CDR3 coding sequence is TGTGCCAGCAGCCTCGGACAGATGAACACTGAAGCTTTCTTT.

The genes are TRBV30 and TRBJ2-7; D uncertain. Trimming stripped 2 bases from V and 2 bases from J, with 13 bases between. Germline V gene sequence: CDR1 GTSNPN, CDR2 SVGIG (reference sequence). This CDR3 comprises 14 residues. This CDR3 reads CAWSRFPLPYEQYF. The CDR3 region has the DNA TGTGCCTGGAGTCGATTCCCTCTCCCCTACGAGCAGTACTTC.